The present TCR beta chain was sequenced within a study of blood T cell repertoires in COVID-19. The overall study: Samples of COVID-19 (acute and convalescent) were obtained from the United States, Italy and Spain. T cells, B-cell-depleted T cells, or PBMCs provided the cDNA or gDNA that served as material.

Trimming shortened V by 1 base and J by 0 bases, and 8 bases separated the two germline ends. The germline CDR1 and CDR2 sequences are SGHRS and YFSETQ. This CDR3 has 14 residues. Original analysis: Amplified reference gene primers provided the basis for estimating nucleated cell counts. Sequencing used immunoSEQ multiplex PCR; TCRdb keeps in-frame clones, though not all of them. V, J and clone size reflect that table, while D and trimming were determined from the DNA. The table records about 91,000 clones, 85% to 90% of them present only once. The source of this sequence is a woman in her sixties or seventies with acute or convalescent COVID-19. The chain couples TRBV5-1 to TRBJ2-7; perhaps TRBD1 as D (5 bases). Specimen: peripheral blood. The CDR3 DNA is TGCGCCAGCAGCTTGCTGACAGCCTCCTACGAGCAGTACTTC. The encoded protein is CASSLLTASYEQYF.